This T cell receptor beta chain was profiled in a study of T-cell memory formation after mild COVID-19. Study-level findings and limits: There were some responding clones in pre-infection memory, which suggested that cross-reactive memory had joined. The main location of contracting CD4+ clones was CM and EM, and that of contracting CD8+ clones was EMRA.

Worth noting for this clonotype: Its antigen is unidentified.

Constant-segment primers and 5'RACE yielded cDNA libraries for TCR alpha and TCR beta, each carrying sample barcodes and UMIs. TCRdb processed the 5' RACE reads anew with MiXCR; each CDR3 protein has one entry. The sample has a few hundred thousand distinct CDR3 sequences; roughly 17% are singletons. This CDR3 has 16 residues. Germline V gene sequence: CDR1 SGHRS, CDR2 YFSETQ. V lost 3 bases and J lost 3, with 18 bases in between. This clonotype was sampled from a man aged 18 to 35 who had mild COVID-19 (a few samples of this study predate the infection). Cell type and time point are not known. Source material: PBMCs or a T cell subset sorted from them (not recorded which). The rearrangement joins TRBV5-1 to TRBJ1-2; tentative D call: TRBD1 (5 bases). DNA of the CDR3: TGCGCCAGCAGCTCCGGCCGGAGACAGCCCCACTATGGCTACACCTTC. It encodes CASSSGRRQPHYGYTF.